Listed below are T cell receptor beta chains from one sample, sequenced in a study of early stage breast cancer tumors. Some clones are missing from TCRdb's copy, which holds only in-frame ones; the method was immunoSEQ multiplex PCR. The table has 9,500 to 10,000 clones, about 79% seen once; the top ten hold 7% to 9.5%. The material sequenced was normal breast tissue next to the tumor. The receptors come from a person aged 40 to 49 with breast cancer. The CDR3 runs from the conserved cysteine through the conserved F or W. Fields, in order: clone size, D gene, J gene, V gene, CDR3 protein, CDR3 DNA. The D gene is left open where the match is weak. Rows give clone size only sometimes, using once, few, many, or a class for an expanded clone.

>.|.|TRBJ2-7|TRBV6-1
CASSEGGWPSYEQYF
TGTGCCAGCAGTGAAGGGGGGTGGCCTTCCTACGAGCAGTACTTC
>.|.|TRBJ1-2|TRBV5-3
CARSLTAFNYGYTF
TGTGCCAGAAGCTTGACAGCTTTTAACTATGGCTACACCTTC
>.|.|TRBJ1-2|TRBV29-1
CSVENGGAWGYTF
TGCAGCGTTGAGAACGGGGGCGCTTGGGGCTACACCTTC
>.|.|TRBJ2-3|TRBV30
CAWSRGAFTDTQYF
TGTGCCTGGAGTCGCGGGGCTTTCACAGATACGCAGTATTTT
>once|TRBD2|TRBJ2-1|TRBV7-6
CASSSLAGGSREQFF
TGTGCCAGCAGCTCGCTGGCGGGAGGGTCCCGTGAGCAGTTCTTC
>.|.|TRBJ2-1|TRBV4-1
CASSQANGEQFF
TGCGCCAGCAGCCAAGCGAACGGTGAGCAGTTCTTC
>.|TRBD2|TRBJ2-7|TRBV7-3
CASSPQTSGNEQYF
TGTGCCAGCAGCCCACAGACTAGCGGAAACGAGCAGTACTTC
>.|.|TRBJ1-1|TRBV19
CASSFTGTEAFF
TGTGCCAGTTCATTTACGGGCACTGAAGCTTTCTTT
>.|.|TRBJ2-5|TRBV21-1
CASSKARTGGGETQYF
TGTGCCAGCAGCAAAGCGCGAACGGGAGGGGGTGAGACCCAGTACTTC
>.|TRBD2|TRBJ2-1|TRBV6-6
CASRQAGFDGVFF
TGTGCCAGCAGACAAGCGGGGTTCGATGGGGTGTTCTTC
>few|TRBD1|TRBJ2-7|TRBV4-1
CASSFPGQGNEQYF
TGCGCCAGCAGCTTCCCCGGACAGGGAAACGAGCAGTACTTC